This is a list of T cell receptor beta chains from one sample in a study of regulatory T cells in long-lasting Graves disease. TCRdb itself ran the multiplex PCR reads through MiXCR, one entry per CDR3 protein. This sample carries 350,000 to 450,000 distinct CDR3 sequences, 15% of them seen once, and the ten largest clones take over 15%. A further study also used this sample, focusing on T cells in Graves' hyperthyroidism and ophthalmopathy.

Specimen: peripheral blood mononuclear cells (PBMCs), collected at new diagnosis, from a patient treated with antithyroid drugs. These receptors came from a young woman with Graves disease. CDR3s include the opening cysteine and the closing phenylalanine or tryptophan. A D gene is named only where the DNA matches it firmly. A row's size may be missing; if present it is once, few, many or a size class.

D gene: NA; J gene: TRBJ1-5; V gene: TRBV19; clone size: NA; CDR3 protein: CASSKLNQPQHF; CDR3 DNA: TGTGCCAGTTCTAAGCTGAATCAGCCCCAGCATTTT
D gene: NA; J gene: TRBJ2-2; V gene: TRBV20-1; clone size: few; CDR3 protein: CSARAGQITGELFF; CDR3 DNA: TGCAGTGCTAGAGCCGGACAAATTACCGGGGAGCTGTTTTTT
D gene: NA; J gene: TRBJ2-1; V gene: TRBV19; clone size: NA; CDR3 protein: CASSIGRAAYNEQFF; CDR3 DNA: TGTGCCAGTAGTATTGGGCGGGCAGCCTACAATGAGCAGTTCTTC
D gene: TRBD1; J gene: TRBJ2-1; V gene: TRBV27; clone size: many; CDR3 protein: CASSLTPGQGYNEQFF; CDR3 DNA: TGTGCCAGCAGTTTAACGCCGGGACAGGGCTACAATGAGCAGTTCTTC
D gene: NA; J gene: TRBJ2-7; V gene: TRBV29-1; clone size: many; CDR3 protein: CSVESQGTYEQYF; CDR3 DNA: TGCAGCGTTGAAAGCCAGGGCACCTACGAGCAGTACTTC
D gene: NA; J gene: TRBJ2-7; V gene: TRBV10-3; clone size: many; CDR3 protein: CAISERTLSYEQYF; CDR3 DNA: TGTGCCATCAGTGAGAGGACACTATCCTACGAGCAGTACTTC
D gene: NA; J gene: TRBJ2-7; V gene: TRBV18; clone size: few; CDR3 protein: CATSGNVRGLSSYEQYF; CDR3 DNA: TGTGCCACCTCCGGAAACGTTCGCGGGTTAAGCTCCTACGAGCAGTACTTC
D gene: NA; J gene: TRBJ2-7; V gene: TRBV12-3/TRBV12-4; clone size: NA; CDR3 protein: CARRGQYF; CDR3 DNA: TGTGCCCGCCGGGGGCAGTACTTC
D gene: NA; J gene: TRBJ1-2; V gene: TRBV6-1; clone size: many; CDR3 protein: CASSGKTANYGYTF; CDR3 DNA: TGTGCCAGCAGTGGAAAGACGGCGAACTATGGCTACACCTTC
D gene: NA; J gene: TRBJ2-1; V gene: TRBV11-2; clone size: many; CDR3 protein: CASSLGQVNEQFF; CDR3 DNA: TGTGCCAGCAGCTTAGGGCAGGTTAATGAGCAGTTCTTC
D gene: NA; J gene: TRBJ2-1; V gene: TRBV2; clone size: few; CDR3 protein: CASSGPEELQFF; CDR3 DNA: TGTGCCAGCAGTGGACCCGAGGAGCTGCAGTTCTTC
D gene: NA; J gene: TRBJ2-5; V gene: TRBV4-2; clone size: many; CDR3 protein: CASSQRGLPPKTQYF; CDR3 DNA: TGTGCCAGCAGCCAACGGGGACTGCCCCCGAAGACCCAGTACTTC
D gene: NA; J gene: TRBJ2-1; V gene: TRBV7-9; clone size: many; CDR3 protein: CASGLSVHEQFF; CDR3 DNA: TGTGCCAGCGGGTTGTCGGTCCATGAGCAGTTCTTC
D gene: NA; J gene: TRBJ2-2; V gene: TRBV29-1; clone size: NA; CDR3 protein: CSGQEKNTGELFF; CDR3 DNA: TGCAGCGGGCAGGAAAAGAACACCGGGGAGCTGTTTTTT
D gene: NA; J gene: TRBJ2-1; V gene: TRBV4-1; clone size: few; CDR3 protein: CASSQDWPTSSYNEQFF; CDR3 DNA: TGCGCCAGCAGCCAAGATTGGCCAACTTCCTCCTACAATGAGCAGTTCTTC
D gene: NA; J gene: TRBJ2-5; V gene: TRBV11-3; clone size: NA; CDR3 protein: CASSLVSQQETQYF; CDR3 DNA: TGTGCCAGCAGCTTAGTGAGTCAGCAAGAGACCCAGTACTTC
D gene: NA; J gene: TRBJ2-3; V gene: TRBV28; clone size: few; CDR3 protein: CASSALAEVVSTDTQYF; CDR3 DNA: TGTGCCAGCAGTGCTCTGGCGGAGGTAGTTAGCACAGATACGCAGTATTTT
D gene: TRBD1; J gene: TRBJ2-7; V gene: TRBV5-1; clone size: many; CDR3 protein: CASSLASDRGWLYEQYF; CDR3 DNA: TGCGCCAGCAGCTTGGCTTCGGACAGGGGATGGCTCTACGAGCAGTACTTC
D gene: NA; J gene: TRBJ2-1; V gene: TRBV27; clone size: many; CDR3 protein: CASSLAPSSYNEQFF; CDR3 DNA: TGTGCCAGCAGTTTGGCCCCGAGCTCCTACAATGAGCAGTTCTTC
D gene: NA; J gene: TRBJ2-3; V gene: TRBV6-1; clone size: many; CDR3 protein: CASSDREGRKGDTQYF; CDR3 DNA: TGTGCCAGCAGTGATCGCGAGGGTAGGAAAGGGGATACGCAGTATTTT
D gene: TRBD2; J gene: TRBJ2-1; V gene: TRBV3-1; clone size: NA; CDR3 protein: CASSQPGTSGNNEQFF; CDR3 DNA: TGTGCCAGCAGCCAACCCGGGACTAGCGGGAACAATGAGCAGTTCTTC
D gene: TRBD2; J gene: TRBJ2-1; V gene: TRBV7-2; clone size: many; CDR3 protein: CASTLAGPGAYNEQFF; CDR3 DNA: TGTGCCAGCACCCTAGCGGGGCCCGGGGCCTACAATGAGCAGTTCTTC
D gene: TRBD2; J gene: TRBJ2-1; V gene: TRBV7-9; clone size: few; CDR3 protein: CASSSSEGLAGYNEQFF; CDR3 DNA: TGTGCCAGCAGCTCTAGCGAGGGACTAGCGGGATACAATGAGCAGTTCTTC
D gene: TRBD1; J gene: TRBJ2-7; V gene: TRBV29-1; clone size: NA; CDR3 protein: CSVERDRAGEQYF; CDR3 DNA: TGCAGCGTTGAACGGGACAGGGCTGGCGAGCAGTACTTC
D gene: NA; J gene: TRBJ2-3; V gene: TRBV12-3/TRBV12-4; clone size: many; CDR3 protein: CASRDRQAQGDTQYF; CDR3 DNA: TGTGCCAGCAGGGATCGACAGGCCCAGGGAGATACGCAGTATTTT
D gene: NA; J gene: TRBJ1-1; V gene: TRBV12-3/TRBV12-4; clone size: few; CDR3 protein: CASSLGGLEAFF; CDR3 DNA: TGTGCCAGCAGTTTAGGGGGCCTTGAAGCTTTCTTT
D gene: NA; J gene: TRBJ1-1; V gene: TRBV24-1; clone size: NA; CDR3 protein: CAPPGEATEAFF; CDR3 DNA: TGTGCCCCGCCGGGGGAAGCCACTGAAGCTTTCTTT
D gene: NA; J gene: TRBJ1-5; V gene: TRBV10-3; clone size: NA; CDR3 protein: CAISEGQGMGNQPQHF; CDR3 DNA: TGTGCCATCAGTGAGGGGCAGGGAATGGGCAATCAGCCCCAGCATTTT
D gene: NA; J gene: TRBJ1-4; V gene: TRBV29-1; clone size: once; CDR3 protein: CSVDGGGAGEKLFF; CDR3 DNA: TGCAGCGTTGACGGTGGGGGGGCTGGTGAAAAACTGTTTTTT
D gene: NA; J gene: TRBJ2-7; V gene: TRBV20-1; clone size: NA; CDR3 protein: CSETDSYEQYF; CDR3 DNA: TGCAGTGAGACAGACTCCTACGAGCAGTACTTC
D gene: TRBD1; J gene: TRBJ1-2; V gene: TRBV20-1; clone size: many; CDR3 protein: CSARAFAGLGGPRLNGYTF; CDR3 DNA: TGCAGTGCTAGAGCATTCGCCGGGTTAGGGGGCCCTAGGTTGAACGGCTACACCTTC
D gene: NA; J gene: TRBJ1-2; V gene: TRBV6-5; clone size: many; CDR3 protein: CASSYSFVVGGGYGYTF; CDR3 DNA: TGTGCCAGCAGTTACTCTTTCGTGGTCGGCGGGGGCTATGGCTACACCTTC
D gene: TRBD2; J gene: TRBJ2-3; V gene: TRBV5-1; clone size: many; CDR3 protein: CASRPGRGGTDTQYF; CDR3 DNA: TGCGCCAGCAGACCCGGGAGGGGTGGCACAGATACGCAGTATTTT
D gene: NA; J gene: TRBJ2-7; V gene: TRBV18; clone size: many; CDR3 protein: CASSPRRQDEQYF; CDR3 DNA: TGTGCCAGCTCACCACGCCGGCAGGACGAGCAGTACTTC
D gene: TRBD1; J gene: TRBJ2-2; V gene: TRBV28; clone size: many; CDR3 protein: CASSLQGRAGELFF; CDR3 DNA: TGTGCCAGCAGTCTACAGGGGCGGGCCGGGGAGCTGTTTTTT
D gene: NA; J gene: TRBJ2-1; V gene: TRBV24-1; clone size: NA; CDR3 protein: CATSTGICNEQFF; CDR3 DNA: TGTGCCACCAGTACAGGGATCTGCAATGAGCAGTTCTTC
D gene: NA; J gene: TRBJ2-5; V gene: TRBV24-1; clone size: few; CDR3 protein: CATSDLTTGTQETQYF; CDR3 DNA: TGTGCCACCAGTGATTTGACGACAGGGACTCAAGAGACCCAGTACTTC
D gene: NA; J gene: TRBJ2-7; V gene: TRBV7-8; clone size: many; CDR3 protein: CASSLTTDLSYEQYF; CDR3 DNA: TGTGCCAGCAGCTTAACGACGGATTTATCCTACGAGCAGTACTTC
D gene: NA; J gene: TRBJ2-3; V gene: TRBV6-2/TRBV6-3; clone size: many; CDR3 protein: CASSYSGGQTITDTQYF; CDR3 DNA: TGTGCCAGCAGTTACTCGGGGGGACAAACGATCACAGATACGCAGTATTTT
D gene: NA; J gene: TRBJ2-3; V gene: TRBV20-1; clone size: many; CDR3 protein: CSATLGQVTDTQYF; CDR3 DNA: TGCAGTGCTACCCTGGGGCAGGTCACAGATACGCAGTATTTT
D gene: NA; J gene: TRBJ2-4; V gene: TRBV12-3/TRBV12-4; clone size: many; CDR3 protein: CASSLEGAKNIQYF; CDR3 DNA: TGTGCCAGCAGTTTAGAGGGGGCCAAAAACATTCAGTACTTC
D gene: NA; J gene: TRBJ2-4; V gene: TRBV7-2; clone size: NA; CDR3 protein: CASSPDRGVGIQYF; CDR3 DNA: TGTGCCAGCAGCCCAGATAGGGGGGTGGGCATTCAGTACTTC
D gene: NA; J gene: TRBJ1-1; V gene: TRBV4-1; clone size: many; CDR3 protein: CASSQEGLRDTEAFF; CDR3 DNA: TGCGCCAGCAGCCAAGAGGGACTTCGGGACACTGAAGCTTTCTTT
D gene: NA; J gene: TRBJ2-3; V gene: TRBV9; clone size: NA; CDR3 protein: CASSVSSTDTQYF; CDR3 DNA: TGTGCCAGCAGCGTATCTAGCACAGATACGCAGTATTTT
D gene: TRBD2; J gene: TRBJ2-3; V gene: TRBV6-1; clone size: few; CDR3 protein: CASSGSAGGSTDTQYF; CDR3 DNA: TGTGCCAGCAGTGGATCAGCGGGAGGATCCACAGATACGCAGTATTTT
D gene: TRBD2; J gene: TRBJ2-7; V gene: TRBV28; clone size: NA; CDR3 protein: CASRAGTTLLVRQYF; CDR3 DNA: TGTGCCAGCAGAGCCGGGACTACCCTTCTTGTAAGGCAGTACTTC
D gene: NA; J gene: TRBJ1-3; V gene: TRBV10-3; clone size: few; CDR3 protein: CAISADSSGNTIYF; CDR3 DNA: TGTGCCATCAGTGCCGACAGCTCTGGAAACACCATATATTTT
D gene: NA; J gene: TRBJ2-1; V gene: TRBV3-1; clone size: many; CDR3 protein: CASSIRGSLSNEQFF; CDR3 DNA: TGTGCCAGCAGCATACGCGGGTCTCTGTCCAATGAGCAGTTCTTC
D gene: NA; J gene: TRBJ2-3; V gene: TRBV7-3; clone size: NA; CDR3 protein: CASSFTGGPGDTQYF; CDR3 DNA: TGTGCCAGCAGCTTTACGGGGGGCCCCGGAGATACGCAGTATTTT
D gene: TRBD1; J gene: TRBJ1-1; V gene: TRBV20-1; clone size: many; CDR3 protein: CSAATGDHTEAFF; CDR3 DNA: TGCAGTGCTGCGACAGGGGATCACACTGAAGCTTTCTTT
D gene: NA; J gene: TRBJ1-2; V gene: TRBV14; clone size: many; CDR3 protein: CASSQVIGENYGYTF; CDR3 DNA: TGTGCCAGCAGCCAAGTGATCGGCGAGAACTATGGCTACACCTTC
D gene: NA; J gene: TRBJ2-4; V gene: TRBV28; clone size: few; CDR3 protein: CASTIGGSGQNIQYF; CDR3 DNA: TGTGCCAGCACCATCGGGGGCTCCGGCCAAAACATTCAGTACTTC